The 13 T cell receptor beta chains listed next were all sequenced from one sample in a study of cytomegalovirus exposure and HLA in healthy donors. The PCR contained 60 Vbeta and 13 Jbeta primers. The data were produced by immunoSEQ multiplex PCR, yet TCRdb's version contains in-frame clones alone and is incomplete. The sample consists of some 170,000 clones, 70% to 80% of them appearing once. The specimen was PBMCs. These receptors came from a man aged 40-49 years in good health and CMV-seronegative.

The chain couples TRBV2 to TRBJ2-2, with 7 bases matching TRBD1. V lost 5 bases to trimming and J lost 7 bases; unmatched junction nucleotides: 13. Germline loops: CDR1 SNHLY, CDR2 FYNNEI. The length of the CDR3 is 16 residues. Here the CDR3 reads CASSRDSNKWIGELFF. The CDR3 DNA reads as TGTGCCAGCAGTAGGGACAGTAACAAGTGGATCGGGGAGCTGTTTTTT.

The gene calls are TRBV6-1 and TRBJ1-2, with D unclear. The CDR3 spans 11 residues. Per the germline V gene, CDR1 is MNHNS and CDR2 is SASEGT. Trimming left V 2 bases short and J 8 bases short, with 6 bases between. The CDR3 loop reads CASSETRGYTF. In DNA form, the CDR3 reads TGTGCCAGCAGTGAAACGAGGGGCTACACCTTC.

This rearrangement joins TRBV7-8 to TRBJ2-3, with 9 nucleotides matching TRBD2. The CDR3 is made up of 15 amino acids. The J segment lost 1 base and the V segment lost 4 bases, leaving 3 bases of the junction unmatched. Germline CDR1 is SGHVS and CDR2 is FQNEAQ. CDR3: CASSSRGGGTDTQYF. CDR3 DNA: TGTGCCAGCAGCTCGCGGGGGGGCGGCACAGATACGCAGTATTTT.

The chain links TRBV27 to TRBJ2-7; the D gene is possibly TRBD2 (5 bases). Trimming took off 3 bases at V and 2 bases at J, with 8 bases between the two ends. The CDR3 sequence is 13 residues long. CDR1 and CDR2 from the germline V gene are MNHEY and SMNVEV (reference sequence). The CDR3 sequence: CASSFGVTYEQYF. The CDR3 nucleotides are TGTGCCAGCAGTTTCGGGGTGACCTACGAGCAGTACTTC.

V usage is TRBV5-4 and J usage is TRBJ2-7, with 10 nucleotides matching TRBD1. CDR1 is SGHNT, CDR2 YYREEE, per germline (reference sequence). This CDR3 has 16 amino acids. Unmatched junction bases numbered 8, after V lost 2 bases and J lost 3 bases. The CDR3 protein is CASSFVGTGVFYEQYF. The DNA for the CDR3 is TGTGCCAGCAGCTTCGTCGGGACAGGGGTTTTCTACGAGCAGTACTTC. Looking up the rest from reference TRBV5-4 and TRBJ2-7 gives the full variable domain: ETGVTQSPTHLIKTRGQQVTLRCSSQSGHNTVSWYQQALGQGPQFIFQYYREEENGRGNFPPRFSGLQFPNYSSELNVNALELDDSALYLCASSFVGTGVFYEQYFGPGTRLTVT.

This chain joins TRBV10-1 and TRBJ2-7; a weak D match, TRBD2 (5 bases). Between the trimmed V and J ends, which lost 3 bases and 5 bases, there was a span of 14 bases. Germline CDR1 is WNHNN and CDR2 is SYGVQD (reference sequence). This CDR3 comprises 14 residues. DNA of the CDR3: TGCGCCAGCAGTGAAGTTGGACTCGGCCACGAGCAGTACTTC. Translating it yields CASSEVGLGHEQYF.

V and J are TRBV19 and TRBJ1-2; D is uncertain. V lost 9 bases and J lost 2, with 16 bases in between. This CDR3 is 14 amino acids long. Germline values: CDR1 LNHDA, CDR2 SQIVND (reference sequence). In DNA, the CDR3 is TGTGCCAGCACTTTGAGGCGGTTAAACTATGGCTACACCTTC. This codes for CASTLRRLNYGYTF. Together with reference TRBV19 and TRBJ1-2, the CDR3 gives the full variable domain: DGGITQSPKYLFRKEGQNVTLSCEQNLNHDAMYWYRQDPGQGLRLIYYSQIVNDFQKGDIAEGYSVSREKKESFPLTVTSAQKNPTAFYLCASTLRRLNYGYTFGSGTRLTVV.

This clone was seen a few times. The gene calls are TRBV7-2 and TRBJ2-5, with 8 bases fitting TRBD2. The CDR3 consists of 13 residues. V lost 5 bases, J lost 5 bases, and 4 bases stayed unmatched. Germline V CDR1 and CDR2: SGHTA, FQGNSA. The CDR3 region is CASSQSGGETQYF. Written as DNA, the CDR3 is TGTGCCAGCAGCCAAAGCGGGGGTGAGACCCAGTACTTC. Variable domain in full (rest from reference TRBV7-2 and TRBJ2-5): GAGVSQSPSNKVTEKGKDVELRCDPISGHTALYWYRQSLGQGLEFLIYFQGNSAPDKSGLPSDRFSAERTGGSVSTLTIQRTQQEDSAVYLCASSQSGGETQYFGPGTRLLVL.

The rearrangement joins TRBV9 to TRBJ1-6; the D is unclear. Trimming took 1 base from V and 6 from J, leaving 11 bases between them. The CDR3 loop spans 15 amino acids. Per the germline V gene, CDR1 is SGDLS and CDR2 is YYNGEE. DNA for the CDR3: TGTGCCAGCAGCGTACAAGAACAGTTTAATTCACCCCTCCACTTT. This codes for CASSVQEQFNSPLHF.

This clone was counted once. This sequence joins TRBV5-8 and TRBJ2-2; D not resolved. Germline lookup yields CDR1 SGHTS and CDR2 YDEGEE. CDR3 length: 14 amino acids. V was shortened by 4 bases and J by 5 bases, with 12 bases between the two germline ends. As DNA, the CDR3 is TGTGCCAGCAGCCTCGCCCAACAGACCGGGGAGCTGTTTTTT. It encodes CASSLAQQTGELFF.

The J gene is TRBJ2-7, the V gene TRBV7-3; TRBD1 matches at 9 bases. The germline V gene has CDR1 SGHTA and CDR2 FQGTGA. Germline trimming cut 6 bases from V and 3 bases from J; bases unmatched to any gene: 9. The CDR3 runs to 15 residues. The CDR3 nucleotides are TGTGCCAGCAGTTACGCCGGGACAGGGAACTACGAGCAGTACTTC. This sequence encodes CASSYAGTGNYEQYF.

The rearrangement uses TRBV25-1 and TRBJ1-6; TRBD1 is a possible D gene (6 bases). The CDR3 loop spans 14 amino acids. V lost 4 bases, J lost 3 bases, and 7 bases lay in between. Germline V gene lookup returns CDR1 MGHDK and CDR2 SYGVNS. CDR3 nucleotide sequence: TGTGCCAGCAGTGGGGACATCTATAATTCACCCCTCCACTTT. This codes for CASSGDIYNSPLHF.

The V gene is TRBV9, the J gene TRBJ1-2, with TRBD1 matching 9 bases. The CDR3 is made up of 13 amino acids. Per germline, CDR1 SGDLS and CDR2 YYNGEE. V dropped 4 bases and J dropped 4; count of bases not matched to a gene: 2. In DNA, the CDR3 is TGTGCCAGCAGCTCACAGGGGGCCTATGGCTACACCTTC. Translating gives CASSSQGAYGYTF.